This T cell receptor beta chain was profiled in a study of T cell changes during pregnancy in multiple sclerosis. Turning to this clone: Other nucleotide sequences in the sample specify the same CDR3.

This table comes from immunoSEQ multiplex PCR, and its TCRdb copy is limited to in-frame clones, with some not included. The sample has tens of thousands of clones, just over 90% seen once; the top ten hold more than 2%. The CDR3 is 15 residues long. Looked up from germline, CDR1 is MNHEY and CDR2 is SMNVEV (reference sequence). V was pared by 5 bases and J by 4 bases, with 8 bases of the junction left unmatched. Sequencing was performed on peripheral blood, taken in the first trimester of pregnancy. The sequence was obtained from a female donor in good health, enrolled as a control in a pregnancy study. V and J are TRBV27 and TRBJ1-2, with 9 bases lining up with TRBD1. For the CDR3, the DNA is TGTGCCAGCAGTATAAACAGGGGGCAAGGCTATGGCTACACCTTC. Translated, it gives CASSINRGQGYGYTF.